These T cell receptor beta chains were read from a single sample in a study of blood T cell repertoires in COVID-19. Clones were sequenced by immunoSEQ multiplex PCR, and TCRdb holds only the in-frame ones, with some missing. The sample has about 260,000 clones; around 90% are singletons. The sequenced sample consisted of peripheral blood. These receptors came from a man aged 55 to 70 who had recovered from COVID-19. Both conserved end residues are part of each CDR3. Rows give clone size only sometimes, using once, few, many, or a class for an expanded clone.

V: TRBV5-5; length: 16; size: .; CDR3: CASSSMRVAFKNIQYF
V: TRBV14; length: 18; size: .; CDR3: CASSQGGTSGLPHNEQFF
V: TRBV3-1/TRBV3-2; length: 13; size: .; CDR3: CASSQWTAMEQYF
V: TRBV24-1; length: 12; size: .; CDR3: CATSQGLYEQYF
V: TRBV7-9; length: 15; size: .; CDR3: CASSSSGLAGDTQYF
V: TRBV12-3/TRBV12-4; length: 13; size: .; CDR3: CASSGQGRNIQYF
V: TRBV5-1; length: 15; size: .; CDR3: CASSSRTGTGNTIYF
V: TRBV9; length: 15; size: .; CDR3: CASRRTIGDTGELFF
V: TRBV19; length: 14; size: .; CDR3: CASKAGGRRTEAFF
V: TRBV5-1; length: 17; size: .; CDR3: CASSLRVAGGAQETQYF
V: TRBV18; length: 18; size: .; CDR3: CASSPIVGSRWSTGELFF
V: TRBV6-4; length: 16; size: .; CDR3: CASSQDRTLMNTEAFF
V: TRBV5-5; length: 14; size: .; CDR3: CASSRGQGDEKLFF
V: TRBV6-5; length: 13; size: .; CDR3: CASSYSTGLMQFF
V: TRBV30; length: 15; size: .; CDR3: CAWATGTDKGGELFF
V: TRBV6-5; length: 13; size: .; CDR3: CASRRGSFYEQYF
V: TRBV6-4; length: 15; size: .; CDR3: CASSGTGQRGSPLHF
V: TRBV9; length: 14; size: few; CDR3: CASSAGQGGTEAFF
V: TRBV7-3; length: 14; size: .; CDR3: CASSPDNLNTEAFF
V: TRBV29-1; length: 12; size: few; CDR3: CSVGSADNEQFF
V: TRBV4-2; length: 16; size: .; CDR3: CASSQRTPPNTDTQYF
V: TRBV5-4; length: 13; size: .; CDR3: CASSLPDTYGYTF
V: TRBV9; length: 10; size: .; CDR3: CASSGNERYF
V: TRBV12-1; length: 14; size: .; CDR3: CASSFVLGNTEAFF
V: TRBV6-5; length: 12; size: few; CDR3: CASRSGNEKLFF
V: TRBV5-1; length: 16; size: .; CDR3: CASTSPRGVGSYEQYF
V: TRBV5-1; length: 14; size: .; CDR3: CASTLGAGVETQYF
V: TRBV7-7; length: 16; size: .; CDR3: CASSPVTGGSTGELFF
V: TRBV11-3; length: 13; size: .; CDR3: CASSPRTGDEQFF
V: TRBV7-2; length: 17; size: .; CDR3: CASSLVPDRVLSYEQYF
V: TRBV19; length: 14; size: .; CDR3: CASSIQGQMGEQYF
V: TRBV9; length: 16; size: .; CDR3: CASSVEIQGSNEKLFF
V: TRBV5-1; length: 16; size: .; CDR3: CASSLEGRGAEQPQHF
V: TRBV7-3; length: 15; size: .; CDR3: CASSLTGITSYEQYF
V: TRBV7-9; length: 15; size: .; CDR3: CASSLGDRAGDGYTF
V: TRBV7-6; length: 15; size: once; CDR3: CASSRLTGGTGELFF
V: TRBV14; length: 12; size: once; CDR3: CASSPGGQTQYF
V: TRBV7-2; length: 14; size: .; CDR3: CASSLSQTKNIQYF
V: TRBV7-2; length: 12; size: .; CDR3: CASSLSRNGYTF
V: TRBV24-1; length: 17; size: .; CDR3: CATSGQNSGASRNEQFF
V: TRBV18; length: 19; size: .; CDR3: CASSQTPGQGAGSNQPQHF
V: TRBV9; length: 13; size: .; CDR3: CASSIDSSHEQYF
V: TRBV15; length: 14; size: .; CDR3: CATSRDREVEKLFF
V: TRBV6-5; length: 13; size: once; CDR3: CASRDRASGELFF
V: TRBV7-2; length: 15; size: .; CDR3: CASSLEAATSHEQYF
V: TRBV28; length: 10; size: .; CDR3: CASSLREAFF
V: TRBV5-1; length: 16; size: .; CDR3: CASSLASGGLYNEQFF
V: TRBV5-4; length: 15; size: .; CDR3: CASSHFSGGFETQYF
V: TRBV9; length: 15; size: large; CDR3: CASSGDPGTGDEQFF
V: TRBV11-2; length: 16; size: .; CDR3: CASSKLAGGRKETQYF
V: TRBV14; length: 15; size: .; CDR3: CASSQGLAGLYEQYF
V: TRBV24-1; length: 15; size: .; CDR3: CATSGGTVNTGELFF
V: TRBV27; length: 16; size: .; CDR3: CASSSQGIQPPYEQYF
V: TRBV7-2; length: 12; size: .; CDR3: CASSAVGNTIYF
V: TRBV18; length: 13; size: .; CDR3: CASSAGYPYEQYF
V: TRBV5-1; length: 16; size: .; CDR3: CASSPRQFSGANVLTF
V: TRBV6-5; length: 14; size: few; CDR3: CASSRTYLTDTQYF
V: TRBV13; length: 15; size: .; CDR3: CASSFKGEGDTEAFF
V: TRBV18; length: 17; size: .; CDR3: CASSPQGGPYSNQPQHF